Listed below are T cell receptor beta chains from one sample, sequenced in a study of cytomegalovirus exposure and HLA in healthy donors. Sequencing used immunoSEQ multiplex PCR; TCRdb keeps in-frame clones, though not all of them. There are 100,000 to 120,000 clones in the sample; around four fifths occur only once, and around 6.6% lies in the top ten. Sequenced sample: PBMCs. The receptors stem from a man under 40 in good health and CMV-seropositive. The CDR3 runs from the conserved cysteine through the conserved F or W. Fields, in order: J gene, clone size, V gene, D gene, CDR3 protein, CDR3 DNA. A D gene is named only where the DNA matches it firmly. Size tells how often a clone was seen (once, few, many) or the class of an expanded clone, and some rows leave it out.

>TRBJ2-1|NA|TRBV5-5|TRBD1
CASSLAARGHEFF
TGTGCCAGCAGCTTGGCCGCTAGGGGGCATGAGTTCTTC
>TRBJ2-7|once|TRBV4-2|NA
CASSQDPSGAYEQYF
TGTGCCAGCAGCCAAGATCCCTCGGGAGCGTACGAGCAGTACTTC
>TRBJ2-7|NA|TRBV2|NA
CASSDTLEGEAYEQYF
TGTGCCAGCAGTGATACGCTAGAAGGGGAAGCCTACGAGCAGTACTTC
>TRBJ2-3|few|TRBV4-1|TRBD2
CASSQELLADTQYF
TGCGCCAGCAGCCAAGAGCTACTAGCGGATACGCAGTATTTT
>TRBJ2-7|NA|TRBV9|TRBD1
CASSVGVQGNEQYF
TGTGCCAGCAGCGTAGGTGTACAGGGGAACGAGCAGTACTTC
>TRBJ2-5|NA|TRBV7-7|NA
CASSRDNQETQYF
TGTGCTAGCAGCAGGGACAACCAAGAGACCCAGTACTTC
>TRBJ1-6|NA|TRBV2|NA
CASRGRESNSPLHF
TGTGCCAGCAGGGGCAGGGAAAGTAATTCACCCCTCCACTTT
>TRBJ1-2|NA|TRBV7-6|TRBD1
CASSLYGGGGEGAWGYTF
TGTGCCAGCAGCTTATACGGCGGTGGGGGAGAGGGGGCGTGGGGCTACACCTTC
>TRBJ1-2|NA|TRBV7-2|TRBD1
CASSAPGQVYGYTF
TGTGCCAGCAGCGCACCGGGACAGGTCTATGGCTACACCTTC
>TRBJ1-2|NA|TRBV9|NA
CASSPTLYGYTF
TGTGCCAGCAGCCCGACATTATATGGCTACACCTTC
>TRBJ2-1|NA|TRBV19|NA
CASKPMGRSYNEQFF
TGTGCCAGTAAGCCGATGGGCCGCTCCTACAATGAGCAGTTCTTC
>TRBJ2-3|once|TRBV6-1|TRBD2
CASSETAGGRLVDTQYF
TGTGCCAGCAGTGAAACTGCGGGGGGCCGGTTGGTAGATACGCAGTATTTT
>TRBJ1-1|NA|TRBV19|TRBD1
CASRDRGRGRDTEAFF
TGTGCCAGTAGGGACAGGGGGCGTGGAAGGGACACTGAAGCTTTCTTT
>TRBJ1-1|NA|TRBV14|NA
CASSQLRGEAFF
TGTGCCAGCAGCCAATTAAGGGGGGAAGCTTTCTTT
>TRBJ2-5|NA|TRBV7-9|NA
CASSLTETQYF
TGTGCCAGCAGCTTAACTGAGACCCAGTACTTC
>TRBJ1-5|NA|TRBV27|NA
CASSPTLRGSNQPQHF
TGTGCCAGCAGTCCGACTCTAAGGGGCAGCAATCAGCCCCAGCATTTT
>TRBJ2-3|NA|TRBV30|NA
CAWKGGELQDTQYF
TGTGCCTGGAAGGGCGGGGAGCTTCAAGATACGCAGTATTTT
>TRBJ2-7|NA|TRBV5-5|TRBD1
CASSSKPTGLGALEQYF
TGTGCCAGCAGCTCAAAGCCGACAGGGCTAGGGGCACTCGAGCAGTACTTC
>TRBJ2-3|NA|TRBV18|NA
CASSPPVVSAGDTQYF
TGTGCCAGCTCACCACCGGTGGTAAGCGCTGGAGATACGCAGTATTTT
>TRBJ1-6|NA|TRBV6-1|NA
CASTRGLGNSPLHF
TGTGCCAGCACCCGGGGATTGGGTAATTCACCCCTCCACTTT
>TRBJ2-1|NA|TRBV11-3|NA
CASSLAVGGDNEQFF
TGTGCCAGCAGCTTAGCTGTCGGAGGAGACAATGAGCAGTTCTTC
>TRBJ2-3|few|TRBV25-1|TRBD1
CASSVRDRETDTQYF
TGTGCCAGCAGCGTCCGGGACAGGGAGACAGATACGCAGTATTTT
>TRBJ2-3|NA|TRBV15|NA
CATSREGNTQYF
TGTGCCACCAGCAGGGAGGGAAATACGCAGTATTTT
>TRBJ1-1|NA|TRBV2|NA
CASDPLAGAKNTEAFF
TGTGCCAGCGACCCACTGGCAGGGGCAAAGAACACTGAAGCTTTCTTT
>TRBJ2-1|NA|TRBV10-3|TRBD1
CAIRSLRDRAPDGEFF
TGTGCCATCAGATCCCTCCGGGACAGGGCGCCGGATGGTGAGTTCTTC
>TRBJ2-1|NA|TRBV5-6|NA
CASSAVGGGSYNEQFF
TGTGCCAGCAGCGCCGTCGGGGGAGGCTCCTACAATGAGCAGTTCTTC
>TRBJ1-1|few|TRBV19|NA
CASSVSTPNTEAFF
TGTGCCAGTAGTGTATCTACTCCTAACACTGAAGCTTTCTTT
>TRBJ2-1|NA|TRBV7-9|NA
CASSLGLNAGSYNEQFF
TGTGCCAGCAGCTTAGGTCTGAACGCGGGATCCTACAATGAGCAGTTCTTC
>TRBJ2-3|NA|TRBV5-1|TRBD2
CASSSGTSATYTDTQYF
TGCGCCAGCAGCTCCGGGACTAGCGCTACCTACACAGATACGCAGTATTTT
>TRBJ2-5|NA|TRBV14|NA
CASSQDYSQETQYF
TGTGCCAGCAGCCAAGATTACAGTCAAGAGACCCAGTACTTC
>TRBJ1-1|NA|TRBV19|NA
CASSIVGQGNTEAFF
TGTGCCAGTAGTATAGTTGGCCAGGGGAACACTGAAGCTTTCTTT
>TRBJ2-1|NA|TRBV4-1|NA
CASSQEPRQALYEQFF
TGCGCCAGCAGCCAAGAGCCTCGACAGGCCCTTTATGAGCAGTTCTTC
>TRBJ2-5|few|TRBV4-3|NA
CASSQESWETQYF
TGCGCCAGCAGCCAAGAGAGTTGGGAGACCCAGTACTTC
>TRBJ1-6|NA|TRBV4-1|NA
CASSQVGALRDNSPLHF
TGCGCCAGCAGCCAAGTAGGGGCGTTACGAGATAATTCACCCCTCCACTTT
>TRBJ2-2|NA|TRBV7-2|NA
CASSFEGELFF
TGTGCCAGCAGCTTCGAGGGGGAGCTGTTTTTT
>TRBJ2-1|NA|TRBV15|NA
CATSRQGREQFF
TGCGCCACCAGCAGACAAGGGAGGGAGCAGTTCTTC
>TRBJ2-4|NA|TRBV13|TRBD2
CASSAGLADYYF
TGTGCCAGCAGCGCGGGACTAGCAGACTATTACTTC
>TRBJ2-7|NA|TRBV10-3|NA
CASTARGGSKSYEQYF
TGTGCCAGTACGGCGAGGGGAGGATCGAAGTCCTACGAGCAGTACTTC
>TRBJ2-3|NA|TRBV9|NA
CASSVTDSTDTQYF
TGTGCCAGCAGCGTGACAGATAGCACAGATACGCAGTATTTT
>TRBJ1-1|once|TRBV2|TRBD1
CASSFQQGANTEAFF
TGTGCCAGCAGTTTCCAACAGGGGGCGAACACTGAAGCTTTCTTT
>TRBJ2-7|NA|TRBV7-8|NA
CASSFSAYEQYF
TGTGCCAGCAGCTTCTCCGCCTACGAGCAGTACTTC
>TRBJ2-1|NA|TRBV6-5|NA
CASSAGAYNEQFF
TGTGCCAGCAGTGCCGGGGCCTACAATGAGCAGTTCTTC
>TRBJ2-1|once|TRBV5-1|NA
CASSVIDWSNEQFF
TGCGCCAGCAGCGTGATAGACTGGAGCAATGAGCAGTTCTTC
>TRBJ2-7|NA|TRBV6-6|NA
CASSYSTGYEQYF
TGTGCCAGCAGTTACTCAACCGGCTACGAGCAGTACTTC
>TRBJ2-6|NA|TRBV10-2|TRBD1
CASGRQGVAGANVLTF
TGCGCCAGCGGCCGACAGGGGGTCGCTGGGGCCAACGTCCTGACTTTC
>TRBJ2-5|NA|TRBV13|NA
CASSLRSGRETQYF
TGTGCCAGCAGCTTAAGGTCAGGCCGAGAGACCCAGTACTTC
>TRBJ2-7|NA|TRBV14|TRBD1
CASSQDAGVQGLYEQYF
TGTGCCAGCAGCCAAGATGCCGGGGTACAGGGGCTGTACGAGCAGTACTTC
>TRBJ2-7|once|TRBV7-7|TRBD2
CASSLGGGEYEQYF
TGTGCTAGCAGCTTAGGCGGGGGGGAGTACGAGCAGTACTTC
>TRBJ1-5|NA|TRBV28|NA
CASSPVERGKGNQPQHF
TGTGCCAGCAGTCCTGTCGAGAGGGGGAAAGGCAATCAGCCCCAGCATTTT
>TRBJ2-7|NA|TRBV7-7|TRBD1
CASSQGTGVEQYF
TGTGCCAGCAGCCAAGGGACAGGGGTCGAGCAGTACTTC
>TRBJ1-1|NA|TRBV7-8|TRBD1
CASSSDRLNTEAFF
TGTGCCAGCAGCTCGGACAGGTTGAACACTGAAGCTTTCTTT
>TRBJ1-1|NA|TRBV25-1|TRBD1
CASSESRTGNTEAFF
TGTGCCAGCAGTGAATCCCGGACAGGGAACACTGAAGCTTTCTTT
>TRBJ2-3|NA|TRBV9|NA
CASSGSSTDTQYF
TGTGCCAGCAGCGGTAGTTCCACAGATACGCAGTATTTT
>TRBJ2-3|NA|TRBV5-5|NA
CASSLGEDTQYF
TGTGCCAGCAGCTTGGGCGAAGATACGCAGTATTTT
>TRBJ1-2|NA|TRBV15|TRBD1
CATSRAAGGTRYGYTF
TGTGCCACCAGCAGAGCAGCAGGGGGAACCCGCTATGGCTACACCTTC